This passage covers 17 T cell receptor beta chains from one sample sequenced in a study of OX40 agonist ivuxolimab in advanced cancers. TCRdb's copy holds only in-frame clones and misses some; the assay was immunoSEQ multiplex PCR. Of about 77,000 clones in the sample, 65% to 85% are singletons; the top ten hold approximately 4.5%. Specimen: CD4+ or CD8+ T cells sorted from blood, collected in a trial of the OX40 agonist ivuxolimab. Receptors originate from an adult with an advanced solid tumor such as melanoma, head and neck, liver or kidney cancer.

This chain joins TRBV4-1 and TRBJ1-4, with TRBD1 as a possible D gene (5 bases). Deletions cut 0 bases from V and 8 bases from J, with 13 bases between. Germline V gene lookup returns CDR1 MGHRA and CDR2 YSYEKL. The CDR3 is 15 amino acids. The CDR3: CASSQDILGAEKLFF. As DNA, the CDR3 is TGCGCCAGCAGCCAAGATATTTTAGGGGCGGAAAAACTGTTTTTT.

This clone has only one observation. This chain joins TRBV6-1 and TRBJ1-1; D call uncertain. The CDR3 is 14 amino acids. Trimming took off 1 base at V and 8 bases at J, with 14 bases between the two ends. Germline CDR1 is MNHNS and CDR2 is SASEGT. Written as DNA, the CDR3 is TGTGCCAGCAGTGAAGACGGGCGCGACGCAGAAGCTTTCTTT. Residues: CASSEDGRDAEAFF.

This chain links TRBV7-3 with TRBJ2-2; D may be TRBD1 (6 bases). Trimming pared 2 bases from V and 4 bases from J, leaving 8 bases between. The CDR3 runs to 14 residues. Germline V gene data show CDR1 as SGHTA and CDR2 as FQGTGA. CDR3 residues: CASSLAGVTGELFF. CDR3 nucleotide sequence: TGTGCCAGCAGCTTAGCAGGGGTCACCGGGGAGCTGTTTTTT.

This chain links TRBV7-9 with TRBJ1-5; no definite D call. Germline CDR1 SEHNR, CDR2 FQNEAQ (reference sequence). CDR3 length: 13 amino acids. With 3 bases removed from V and 6 bases from J, the gap between germline ends came to 9 bases. For the CDR3, the DNA is TGTGCCAGCAGCTTGGGGTATGGTCAGCCCCAGCATTTT. Its translation: CASSLGYGQPQHF.

The chain uses TRBV6-5 and TRBJ2-7; TRBD2 matches 10 bases. This CDR3 is built from 13 residues. After removal of 5 bases from V and 6 bases from J, the junction contained 4 bases not matched to a gene. In germline, CDR1 is MNHEY, CDR2 SVGAGI. The CDR3 coding sequence is TGTGCCAGCAGTGACAGACTAGCGGGCGAGCAGTACTTC. Its protein product is CASSDRLAGEQYF.

The chain recombines TRBV2 with TRBJ2-5; TRBD1 matches at 9 bases. V shed 5 bases, J shed 5 bases, and the junction held 6 bases outside the gene matches. Per germline, CDR1 SNHLY and CDR2 FYNNEI. The CDR3 length is 14 residues. Written as DNA, the CDR3 is TGTGCCAGCAGTTGGGACAGGGCTGGGGAGACCCAGTACTTC. Its translation is CASSWDRAGETQYF.

The chain combines TRBV27 with TRBJ1-1; 7 positions match TRBD1. The CDR3 is 16 amino acids. Germline loops: CDR1 MNHEY, CDR2 SMNVEV (reference sequence). J gave up 5 bases and V 0 bases, and 9 bases lay outside the gene matches. The CDR3 DNA follows: TGTGCCAGCAGTTTATCTCTGGGACAGTTCGGGACTGAAGCTTTCTTT. As protein: CASSLSLGQFGTEAFF.

Comment on this clone: Other DNA sequences within the sample encode an identical CDR3. The V and J genes are TRBV5-1 and TRBJ2-7, with no clear D. Trimming took 1 base from V and 3 from J, leaving 2 bases between them. The CDR3 has 11 residues. The germline V gene encodes CDR1 SGHRS and CDR2 YFSETQ. This chain's CDR3 is CASSLNYEQYF. The CDR3, as DNA: TGCGCCAGCAGCTTGAACTACGAGCAGTACTTC. The full variable domain, with the rest looked up from reference TRBV5-1 and TRBJ2-7, is KAGVTQTPRYLIKTRGQQVTLSCSPISGHRSVSWYQQTPGQGLQFLFEYFSETQRNKGNFPGRFSGRQFSNSRSEMNVSTLELGDSALYLCASSLNYEQYFGPGTRLTVT.

The V call is TRBV5-1, the J call TRBJ2-7; 9 positions match TRBD1. The CDR3 consists of 13 residues. Germline V gene sequence: CDR1 SGHRS, CDR2 YFSETQ. The V gene end was trimmed by 4 bases and the J gene end by 7 bases; junction bases not matched to a gene: 6. CDR3 region: CASSQGQGWEQYF. In nucleotides, the CDR3 is TGCGCCAGCAGCCAAGGACAGGGGTGGGAGCAGTACTTC.

The rearrangement links TRBV5-1 to TRBJ1-2; a possible D gene is TRBD1 (5 bases). CDR3 length: 14 residues. Trimming cost V 0 bases and J 3 bases, with 9 bases left between them. Germline CDR1 is SGHRS and CDR2 is YFSETQ. The CDR3 DNA follows: TGCGCCAGCAGCTTGGTCAGGGCCGACTATGGCTACACCTTC. It encodes CASSLVRADYGYTF.

The CDR3 DNA is TGTGCCAGTACGACATTCCCCCAGCCCCAGCATTTT. Amino acid sequence: CASTTFPQPQHF. This chain uses TRBV19 with TRBJ1-5; D gene ambiguous. V was trimmed by 7 bases and J by 7 bases, leaving 11 bases between them. The CDR3 contains 12 residues. Germline V gene lookup returns CDR1 LNHDA and CDR2 SQIVND (reference sequence).

The chain joins TRBV7-6 to TRBJ2-1; D is possibly TRBD2 (5 bases). Germline V lookup: CDR1 SGHVS, CDR2 FNYEAQ. The CDR3 contains 15 residues. Trimming left V 4 bases short and J 1 base short, with 11 bases between. The CDR3, as DNA: TGTGCCAGCAGCTCAGGAGGTCTGTCCTACAATGAGCAGTTCTTC. It specifies CASSSGGLSYNEQFF.

This clone was recorded a few times. The chain recombines TRBV7-8 with TRBJ2-1; either TRBD1 or TRBD2 may supply D (5 bases each). CDR3 length: 14 amino acids. Germline V gene sequence: CDR1 SGHVS, CDR2 FQNEAQ. Trimming stripped 1 base from V and 6 bases from J, with 10 bases between. CDR3 amino acids: CASSLVGGGNEQFF. The CDR3 nucleotides read TGTGCCAGCAGCTTAGTCGGTGGGGGCAATGAGCAGTTCTTC.

The chain has TRBV19 and TRBJ2-1, with a weak D call TRBD2 (6 bases). Germline assignment: CDR1 LNHDA and CDR2 SQIVND (reference sequence). CDR3 length: 15 residues. V lost 1 base and J lost 7, with 14 bases in between. The chain's CDR3 is CASSIVSGSGNEQFF. In nucleotides, the CDR3 is TGTGCCAGTAGTATAGTATCCGGGAGCGGGAATGAGCAGTTCTTC.

The rearrangement joins TRBV4-3 to TRBJ2-1; D may be TRBD2 (6 bases). The V and J ends lost 4 bases and 7 bases respectively, with 20 bases between them. The CDR3 contains 16 residues. CDR1 is LGHNA, CDR2 YSLEER, per germline. CDR3 in DNA: TGCGCCAGCAGCCTAAGACGACTAGGAGGGGAGAATGAGCAGTTCTTC. Residues: CASSLRRLGGENEQFF.

V is TRBV5-1 and J is TRBJ2-7; 10 bases align to TRBD1. The CDR3 is made up of 16 amino acids. CDR1 is SGHRS and CDR2 is YFSETQ in the germline V gene. J gave up 2 bases and V 0 bases, and 5 bases lay outside the gene matches. The CDR3 nucleotides read TGCGCCAGCAGCTTGGATATGACAGGGGGCCCCTACGAGCAGTACTTC. It is translated as CASSLDMTGGPYEQYF. Combining the CDR3 with reference TRBV5-1 and TRBJ2-7 gives the whole variable domain KAGVTQTPRYLIKTRGQQVTLSCSPISGHRSVSWYQQTPGQGLQFLFEYFSETQRNKGNFPGRFSGRQFSNSRSEMNVSTLELGDSALYLCASSLDMTGGPYEQYFGPGTRLTVT.

V usage is TRBV27 and J usage is TRBJ2-1; 8 bases match TRBD2. With V trimmed by 3 bases and J by 8 bases, 9 bases remained unmatched. The CDR3 runs 15 residues. The germline CDR1 and CDR2 sequences are MNHEY and SMNVEV (reference sequence). The CDR3 bases are TGTGCCAGCAGTTTCCTCCCCTGGACTAGCCATGAGCAGTTCTTC. As protein: CASSFLPWTSHEQFF.